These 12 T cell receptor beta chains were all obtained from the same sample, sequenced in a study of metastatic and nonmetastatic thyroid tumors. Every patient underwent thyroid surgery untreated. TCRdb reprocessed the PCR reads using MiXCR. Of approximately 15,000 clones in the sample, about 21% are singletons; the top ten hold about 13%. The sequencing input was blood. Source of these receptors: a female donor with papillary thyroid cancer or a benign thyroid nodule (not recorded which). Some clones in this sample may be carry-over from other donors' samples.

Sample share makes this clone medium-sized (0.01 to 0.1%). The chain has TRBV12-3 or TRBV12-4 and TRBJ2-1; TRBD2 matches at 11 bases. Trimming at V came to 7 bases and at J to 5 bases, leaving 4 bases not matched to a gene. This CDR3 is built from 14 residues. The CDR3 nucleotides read TGTGCCAGCACCGCGACTAGCGGGGACAATGAGCAGTTCTTC. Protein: CASTATSGDNEQFF.

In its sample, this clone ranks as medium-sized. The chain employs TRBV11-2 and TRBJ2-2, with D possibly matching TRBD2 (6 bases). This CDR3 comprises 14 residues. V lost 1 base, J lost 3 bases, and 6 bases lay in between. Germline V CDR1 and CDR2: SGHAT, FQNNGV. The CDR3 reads CASSLAGDTGELFF. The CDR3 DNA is TGTGCCAGCAGCTTAGCGGGGGACACCGGGGAGCTGTTTTTT.

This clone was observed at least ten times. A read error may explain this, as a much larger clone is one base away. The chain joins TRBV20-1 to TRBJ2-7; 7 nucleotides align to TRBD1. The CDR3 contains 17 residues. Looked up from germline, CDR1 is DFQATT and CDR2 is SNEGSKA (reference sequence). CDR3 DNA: TGCAGTGCTACCATTGCTCGTCTACAGGGGTATTCGGGCGAGCAGCACTTC. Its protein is CSATIARLQGYSGEQHF.

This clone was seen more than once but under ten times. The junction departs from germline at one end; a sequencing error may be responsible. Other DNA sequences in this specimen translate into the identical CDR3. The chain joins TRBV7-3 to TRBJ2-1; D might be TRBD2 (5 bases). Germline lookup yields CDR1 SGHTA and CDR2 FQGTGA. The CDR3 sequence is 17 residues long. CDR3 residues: CASSLKLAGLSSNEQFF. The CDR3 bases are TGTGCCAGCAGCTTAAAATTGGCTGGACTTAGCTCCAATGAACAGTTCTTC.

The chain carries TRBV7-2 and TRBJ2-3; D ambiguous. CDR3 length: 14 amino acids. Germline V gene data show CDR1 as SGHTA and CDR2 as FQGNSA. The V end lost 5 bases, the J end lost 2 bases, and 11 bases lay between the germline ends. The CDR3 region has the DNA TGTGCCAGCAGCCGTGGGTCTAACACAGATACGCAGTATTTT. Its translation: CASSRGSNTDTQYF.

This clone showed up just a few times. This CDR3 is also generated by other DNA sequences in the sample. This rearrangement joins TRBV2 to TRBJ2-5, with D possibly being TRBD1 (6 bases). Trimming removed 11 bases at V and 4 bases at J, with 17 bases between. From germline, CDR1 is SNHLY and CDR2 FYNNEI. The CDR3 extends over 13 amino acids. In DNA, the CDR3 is TGTGCCTCCTCCAGGGACAACCGAGAGACCCAGTACTTC. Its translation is CASSRDNRETQYF.

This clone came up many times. This chain's CDR3 is CASSSKGTDTQYF. CDR3 coding DNA: TGTGCCAGCAGTTCGAAGGGCACAGATACGCAGTATTTT. The chain carries TRBV7-2 and TRBJ2-3, with D hard to call. V lost 6 bases and J lost 1, with 8 bases in between. The CDR3 is 13 amino acids. From germline, CDR1 is SGHTA and CDR2 FQGNSA.

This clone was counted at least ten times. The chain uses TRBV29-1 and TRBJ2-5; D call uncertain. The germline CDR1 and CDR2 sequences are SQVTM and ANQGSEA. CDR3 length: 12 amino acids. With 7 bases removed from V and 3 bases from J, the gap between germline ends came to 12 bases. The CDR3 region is CSGGPREETQYF. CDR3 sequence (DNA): TGCAGCGGTGGACCACGGGAAGAGACCCAGTACTTC.

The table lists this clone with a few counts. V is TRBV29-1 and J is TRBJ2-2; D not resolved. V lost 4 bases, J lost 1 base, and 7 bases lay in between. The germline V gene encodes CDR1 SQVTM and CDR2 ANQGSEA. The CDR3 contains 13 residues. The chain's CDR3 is CSVVGRNTGELFF. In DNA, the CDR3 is TGCAGCGTTGTCGGCAGGAACACCGGGGAGCTGTTTTTT.

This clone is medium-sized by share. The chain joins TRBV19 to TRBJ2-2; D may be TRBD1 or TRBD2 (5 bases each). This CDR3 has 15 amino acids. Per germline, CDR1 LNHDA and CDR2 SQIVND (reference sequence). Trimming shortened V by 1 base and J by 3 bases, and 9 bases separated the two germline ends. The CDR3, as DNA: TGTGCCAGTAGTATAGTCTGGGACGACACCGGGGAGCTGTTTTTT. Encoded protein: CASSIVWDDTGELFF.

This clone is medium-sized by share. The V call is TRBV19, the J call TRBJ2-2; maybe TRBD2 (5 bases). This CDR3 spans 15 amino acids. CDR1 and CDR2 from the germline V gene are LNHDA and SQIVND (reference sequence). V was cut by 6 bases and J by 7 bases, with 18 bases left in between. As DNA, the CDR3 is TGTGCCAGTAGGACGGCCCTCGGGGTAGGCGGGGAGCTGTTTTTT. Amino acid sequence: CASRTALGVGGELFF.

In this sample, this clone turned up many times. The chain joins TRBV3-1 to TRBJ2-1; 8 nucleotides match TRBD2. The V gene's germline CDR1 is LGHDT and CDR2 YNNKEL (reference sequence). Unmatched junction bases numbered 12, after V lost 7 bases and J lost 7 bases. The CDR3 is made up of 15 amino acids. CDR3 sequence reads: CASTNAGGGRNEQFF. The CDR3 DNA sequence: TGTGCCAGCACCAACGCGGGGGGCGGGAGGAATGAGCAGTTCTTC.